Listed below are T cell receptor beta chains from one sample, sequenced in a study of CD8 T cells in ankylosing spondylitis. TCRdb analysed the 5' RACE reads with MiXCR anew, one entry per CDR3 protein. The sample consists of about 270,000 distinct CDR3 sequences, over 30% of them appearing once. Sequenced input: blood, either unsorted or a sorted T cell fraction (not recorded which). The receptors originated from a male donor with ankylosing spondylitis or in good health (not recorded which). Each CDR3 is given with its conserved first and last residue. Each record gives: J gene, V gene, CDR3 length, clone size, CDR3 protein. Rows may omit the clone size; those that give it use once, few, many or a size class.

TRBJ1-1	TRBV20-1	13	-	CSAVLWGGTEAFF
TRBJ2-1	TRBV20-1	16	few	CSVEMRGAYSYNEQFF
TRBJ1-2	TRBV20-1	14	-	CSARRGDSGYGYTF
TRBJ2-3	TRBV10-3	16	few	CAISENSPTVTDTQYF
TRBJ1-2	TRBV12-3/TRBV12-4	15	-	CASSLRNRANYGYTF
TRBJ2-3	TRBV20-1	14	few	CSATPVGDTDTQYF
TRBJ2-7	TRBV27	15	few	CASSFVATGWEEQYF
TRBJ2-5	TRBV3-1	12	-	CASSQLGRGGDF
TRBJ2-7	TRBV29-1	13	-	CSVGSGASYEQYF
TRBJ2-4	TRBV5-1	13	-	CASSPRAQPVWYF
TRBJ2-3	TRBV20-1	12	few	CSATSGADTQYF
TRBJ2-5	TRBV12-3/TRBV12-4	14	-	CASSYRLAEETQYF
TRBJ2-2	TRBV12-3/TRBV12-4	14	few	CASSLDRNTGELFF
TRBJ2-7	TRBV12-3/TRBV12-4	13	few	CASSSLRGEEQYF
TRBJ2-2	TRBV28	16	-	CASSSRLVGHTGELFF
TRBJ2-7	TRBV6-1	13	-	CASKPTSTYEQYF
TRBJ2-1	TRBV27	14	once	CASSLWGGGTEQFF
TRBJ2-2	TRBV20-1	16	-	CSASSQAGGRTGELFF
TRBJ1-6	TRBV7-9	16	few	CASSSGAGQVDSPLHF
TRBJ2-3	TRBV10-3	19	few	CAISESGTGKLSSTDTQYF
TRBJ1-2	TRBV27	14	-	CASSIRQGAYGYTF
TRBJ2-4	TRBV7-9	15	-	CASSRREGAKNIQYF
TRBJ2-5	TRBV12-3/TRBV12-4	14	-	CASSNGGGLETQYF
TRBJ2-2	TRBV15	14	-	CATTQRQNTGELFF